The next 7 T cell receptor beta chains were all read from a single sample in a study of T cell changes during pregnancy in multiple sclerosis. Some clones are missing from TCRdb's copy, which holds only in-frame ones; the method was immunoSEQ multiplex PCR. The sample lists tens of thousands of clones; about 94% were seen once. Specimen: peripheral blood, collected in the third trimester of pregnancy. The receptors here all came from a female donor with multiple sclerosis, enrolled in a pregnancy study.

The chain has TRBV9 and TRBJ2-1; D uncertain. V was cut by 0 bases and J by 9 bases, with 10 bases left in between. Germline V CDR1 and CDR2: SGDLS, YYNGEE. This CDR3 is 13 amino acids long. This CDR3 is CASSVVVSGEQFF. For the CDR3, the DNA is TGTGCCAGCAGCGTAGTCGTATCAGGTGAGCAGTTCTTC.

The V gene is TRBV7-6, the J gene TRBJ2-3, with 11 bases that match TRBD2. This CDR3 is built from 16 residues. Trimming took 3 bases from V and 3 from J; bases not matched to a gene: 5. The germline V gene has CDR1 SGHVS and CDR2 FNYEAQ. In nucleotides, the CDR3 is TGTGCCAGCAGCTTCCTAGCGGGAGGCGGGACAGATACGCAGTATTTT. It specifies CASSFLAGGGTDTQYF.

The chain carries TRBV11-2 and TRBJ1-3, with no clear D. Looked up from germline, CDR1 is SGHAT and CDR2 is FQNNGV. Trimming left V 5 bases short and J 1 base short, with 18 bases between. CDR3 length: 17 residues. The CDR3 DNA reads as TGTGCCAGCAGCCCCCCGGGTAGGCCACTATCTGGAAACACCATATATTTT. This sequence encodes CASSPPGRPLSGNTIYF.

The chain employs TRBV7-9 and TRBJ2-7; 7 nucleotides agree with TRBD1. V lost 4 bases to trimming and J lost 1 base; unmatched junction nucleotides: 10. This CDR3 contains 16 residues. Germline values: CDR1 SEHNR, CDR2 FQNEAQ (reference sequence). The CDR3 DNA follows: TGTGCCAGCAGCTCGCTTATTCACAGGGGTTCCTACGAGCAGTACTTC. It yields the protein CASSSLIHRGSYEQYF.

This rearrangement joins TRBV4-1 to TRBJ2-7; D remains unclear. Trimming pared 2 bases from V and 7 bases from J, leaving 15 bases between. This CDR3 has 14 residues. CDR1 and CDR2 from the germline V gene are MGHRA and YSYEKL. The CDR3 bases are TGCGCCAGCAGCCAATCAAATCCTCCTAGTGAGCAGTACTTC. It codes for CASSQSNPPSEQYF.

The chain joins TRBV27 to TRBJ1-1; weak D call: TRBD1 (5 bases). The length of the CDR3 is 17 residues. Germline lookup yields CDR1 MNHEY and CDR2 SMNVEV (reference sequence). V lost 5 bases and J lost 1, with 20 bases in between. The CDR3 sequence is CASSPRWGGAGNTEAFF. The CDR3 nucleotides read TGTGCCAGCAGTCCTAGGTGGGGAGGGGCGGGGAACACTGAAGCTTTCTTT.

The chain combines TRBV4-1 with TRBJ2-3; weak D call: TRBD1 (6 bases). Germline CDR1 is MGHRA and CDR2 is YSYEKL. With 1 base removed from V and 1 base from J, the gap between germline ends came to 12 bases. The CDR3 spans 16 residues. This CDR3 is CASSQVSQGRTDTQYF. CDR3 nucleotide sequence: TGCGCCAGCAGCCAAGTTTCACAGGGACGCACAGATACGCAGTATTTT.